This T cell receptor beta chain was captured in a study of blood T cells in healthy people across ages. CDR1 and CDR2 (germline): MNHNS, SASEGT. The V and J ends lost 8 bases and 10 bases respectively, with 18 bases between them. CDR3 size: 13 residues. Study conclusions and caveats: Greater diversity and more naive CD4+ cells were seen in long-lived donors than in aged donors.

The second PCR ran about 6 to 12 cycles with a sample-barcoded 5' primer and J-beta primers. Each cDNA molecule was tagged by a template-switch adaptor with 12 random nucleotides. In TCRdb, the 5' RACE reads were re-called with MiXCR into one record per CDR3 protein. In the table there are around 670,000 distinct CDR3 sequences, 25% to 35% of which are singletons. About this clonotype itself: Its cognate antigen is unknown. Given a much more abundant clone one base away, this may be a read error.

The sequence came from a woman aged 80 or older in good health. Material: blood. This sequence joins TRBV6-1 and TRBJ2-1; maybe TRBD1 (5 bases). The DNA of the CDR3 is TGTGCCAGCGGGCGACAGAGGTCGGTGGAGCAGTTCTTC. This translates into CASGRQRSVEQFF.